A selection of T cell receptor beta chains follows, all from one sample in a study of OX40 agonist ivuxolimab in advanced cancers. Sequenced by immunoSEQ multiplex PCR; TCRdb stores in-frame clones only, minus some. The table shows some 60,000 clones, with 86% occurring only once. The sequencing used CD4+ or CD8+ T cells sorted from blood, collected in a trial of the OX40 agonist ivuxolimab. The receptors stem from an adult with an advanced solid tumor such as melanoma, head and neck, liver or kidney cancer. Both conserved end residues are part of each CDR3. D genes are given only for firm matches. Size tells how often a clone was seen (once, few, many) or the class of an expanded clone, and some rows leave it out.

j_gene,v_gene,d_gene,abundance,CDR3nt,CDR3aa
TRBJ2-3,TRBV9,.,.,TGTGCCAGCAGCGGGGGCACAGATACGCAGTATTTT,CASSGGTDTQYF
TRBJ1-2,TRBV21-1,.,.,TGTGCCAGCATCCCCCCCGGCTATGGCTACACCTTC,CASIPPGYGYTF
TRBJ1-5,TRBV4-1,.,.,TGCGCCAGCAGCCAGGGGTGGGGAGAGTGGAATCAGCCCCAGCATTTT,CASSQGWGEWNQPQHF
TRBJ1-5,TRBV19,.,once,TGTGCCAGTAGTATAGTTGTGGCTCGTAATCAGCCCCAGCATTTT,CASSIVVARNQPQHF
TRBJ2-3,TRBV11-1,.,.,TGTGCCAGCAGCCGTAATTCAGGGGCTGTAGATACGCAGTATTTT,CASSRNSGAVDTQYF
TRBJ1-1,TRBV6-1,.,.,TGTGCCAGCAGTGAAAGACAGACATCCACTGAAGCTTTCTTT,CASSERQTSTEAFF
TRBJ1-6,TRBV6-5,.,.,TGTGCCAGCAAAAAGGAGCCGAATTCACCCCTCCACTTT,CASKKEPNSPLHF
TRBJ2-7,TRBV5-1,.,.,TGCGCCAGCAGGCTTCAATGGGGCCCCTACGAGCAGTACTTC,CASRLQWGPYEQYF
TRBJ1-6,TRBV11-3,.,.,TGTGCCAGCAGCCCCAGAGTCTATAATTCACCCCTCCACTTT,CASSPRVYNSPLHF
TRBJ1-1,TRBV6-1,.,.,TGTGCCAGCAGTTATTACACGGTTACTGAAGCTTTCTTT,CASSYYTVTEAFF
TRBJ1-2,TRBV5-4,.,.,TGTGCCAGCAGCCCCAGCCCGGGGTATGGCTACACCTTC,CASSPSPGYGYTF
TRBJ2-1,TRBV11-3,.,.,TGTGCCAGCAGCTCCCCCGGTGAGCAGTTCTTC,CASSSPGEQFF
TRBJ1-2,TRBV4-1,TRBD1,.,TGCGCCAGCAGCCAACGGACAGGGGCGGGAGGCTACACCTTC,CASSQRTGAGGYTF
TRBJ1-4,TRBV29-1,.,once,TGCAGCGCCGAAGAGGAGGGCGAAAAACTGTTTTTT,CSAEEEGEKLFF